This section outlines one TCR beta chain sequence together with its context. Its cognate antigen has yet to be identified. The junction differs from germline at one of its ends, possibly a read error. This sample stems from a study of blood T cells in healthy people across ages (dated by TCRdb to the mid-2010s). About the investigation overall: In model experiments, roughly one uniquely barcoded TCR beta cDNA molecule per two T cells was captured by template switching. Donors of different ages were randomly distributed across sequencing lanes to avoid experimental bias. Donors were grouped into four age groups: young (average roughly 17 years), middle-aged (about 40), aged (around 56) and long-lived (about 82). Using deep sequencing normalized with unique cDNA molecular identifiers, the study measured how TCR beta repertoire diversity changes with age. Two additional independent replicas of 1 million unique cDNA reads from the same blood draw were analyzed for two donors (one aged 18 to 30 and one aged 80 or older). Overall results and qualifications from the work: Observed TCR beta diversity per million T cells fell roughly linearly with age, and a significant reduction was already apparent by age roughly 40. Estimates of total diversity from one million sequenced T cells were regarded as lower bounds and underestimates. A strong correlation was found between observed TCR beta diversity and the percentage of naive T cells measured by flow cytometry. Because profiling used bulk unsorted PBMCs, naive and antigen-experienced compartments could not be compared conclusively. The long-lived group showed more naive CD4+ T cells, fewer expanded clones and increased TCR diversity than the aged group, suggesting age selection. Donor CMV infection status was unknown, potentially confounding age-related changes in expanded clonotypes.

The library came from 5' RACE. Reads for this sample came from an Illumina HiSeq 2500. A second PCR of about 6 to 11 cycles was run with a J-beta primer mix and a sample-barcoded 5' primer. Each TCR beta cDNA molecule received a unique molecular identifier from a template-switch 5' adaptor carrying 12 random nucleotides. At least 2.5 million CDR3-containing paired-end reads were obtained from each sample. First-strand cDNA was synthesized from all RNA with the Mint cDNA synthesis kit, primed by a TRBC-specific oligonucleotide. After uracil-DNA glycosylase treatment, a first 18-cycle PCR used universal primers M1SS and BC2_uni_R on all cDNA. As for the original processing: For normalization, 1 million high-quality reads were randomly selected from each sample, with every read carrying a distinct molecular identifier. Instead of being binned into consensus sequences, reads with shared molecular identifiers were discarded. MiTCR, run with a Q25 quality threshold and the strictest error-elimination algorithm, handled CDR3 identification, clonotype clustering and error correction. A nonparametric unseen species model using Euler transformation provided a lower-bound estimate of total TCR beta diversity. The public sequencing data were trimmed at Q25 with fastp and processed into clonotypes with MiXCR by TCRdb, which kept only in-frame beta chains. Identical CDR3 protein sequences are pooled into one entry, listed with their most common genes and DNA. The V and J calls come from TCRdb's annotation, not from the publication. In all, the sample holds about a million distinct CDR3 sequences, and 51% of those were seen once. Around 21% of the sample lies in the top ten.

CDR1 is given as SGHRS and CDR2 as YFSETQ, both from the germline V gene. The CDR3 covers 18 residues, taking in both the cysteine and the phenylalanine. The CDR3 DNA has 54 bases and is translated from base 1. The roughly 39 donors, aged about 6 to 90 years, were systemically healthy Caucasian individuals from Russia. Approximately 9 milliliters of peripheral blood were collected from each donor into EDTA-treated Vacutainer tubes. Ficoll-Paque density-gradient centrifugation was used to isolate PBMCs, with at least 7 million obtained per sample. Total RNA, at least 6 micrograms per sample, was extracted from PBMCs with Trizol reagent. The percentages of naive CD45RAhigh/CD27high T cells were determined by flow cytometry on a PBMC aliquot from every donor.

Rearrangement joined TRBV5-1 to TRBJ2-6, with 10 middle bases fitting TRBD2. What was sequenced was blood. The receptor comes from a woman aged 55-70 years in good health. CDR3 protein: CASSPSPSGSGGANALTF. The DNA is TGCGCCAGCAGCCCCTCGCCTAGCGGGAGTGGTGGGGCCAACGCCCTGACTTTC.